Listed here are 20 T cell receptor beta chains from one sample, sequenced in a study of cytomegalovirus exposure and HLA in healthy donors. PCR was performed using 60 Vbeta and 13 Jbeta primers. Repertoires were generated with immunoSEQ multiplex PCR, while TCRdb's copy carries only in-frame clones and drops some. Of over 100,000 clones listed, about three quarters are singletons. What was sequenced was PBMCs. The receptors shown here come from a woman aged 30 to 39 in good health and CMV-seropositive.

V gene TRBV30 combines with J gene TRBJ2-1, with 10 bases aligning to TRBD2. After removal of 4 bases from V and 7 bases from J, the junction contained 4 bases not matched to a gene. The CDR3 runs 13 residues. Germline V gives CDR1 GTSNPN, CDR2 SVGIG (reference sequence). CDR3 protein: CAWIIAGGNEQFF. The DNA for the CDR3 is TGTGCCTGGATAATAGCGGGGGGTAATGAGCAGTTCTTC.

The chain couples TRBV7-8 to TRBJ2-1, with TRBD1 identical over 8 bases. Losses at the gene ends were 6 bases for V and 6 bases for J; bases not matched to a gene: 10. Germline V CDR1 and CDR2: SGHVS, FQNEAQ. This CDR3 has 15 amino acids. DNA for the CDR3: TGTGCCAGCAGATTTCAGACAGGGGTGGGCAATGAGCAGTTCTTC. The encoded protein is CASRFQTGVGNEQFF.

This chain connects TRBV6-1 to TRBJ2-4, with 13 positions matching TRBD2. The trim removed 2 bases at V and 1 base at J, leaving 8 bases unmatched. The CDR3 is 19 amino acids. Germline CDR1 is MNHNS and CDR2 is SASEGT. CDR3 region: CASSESLAGGISAKNIQYF. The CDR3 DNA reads TGTGCCAGCAGTGAATCACTAGCGGGGGGGATTTCGGCCAAAAACATTCAGTACTTC.

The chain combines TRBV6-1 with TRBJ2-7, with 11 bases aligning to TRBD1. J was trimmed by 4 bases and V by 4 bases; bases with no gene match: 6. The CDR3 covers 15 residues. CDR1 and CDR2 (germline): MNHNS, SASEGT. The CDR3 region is CASSVGQGDYYEQYF. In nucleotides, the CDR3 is TGTGCCAGCAGTGTGGGACAGGGGGACTATTACGAGCAGTACTTC.

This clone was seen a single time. CDR3 nucleotide sequence: TGTGCCAGCAGCTCGGGACACCGGAGATTTGATGAGGGGGAGACCCAGTACTTC. Protein sequence: CASSSGHRRFDEGETQYF. The chain is built from TRBV7-3 and TRBJ2-5, with D possibly TRBD1 on 6 matching bases. Germline V gene data show CDR1 as SGHTA and CDR2 as FQGTGA. CDR3 size: 18 residues. V gave up 4 bases and J gave up 5 bases, with 26 bases separating them.

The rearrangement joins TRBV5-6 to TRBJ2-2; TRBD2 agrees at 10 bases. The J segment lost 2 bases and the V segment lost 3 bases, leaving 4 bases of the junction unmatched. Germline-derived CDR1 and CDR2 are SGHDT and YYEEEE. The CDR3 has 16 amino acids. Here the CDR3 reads CASSSLAGGNTGELFF. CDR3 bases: TGTGCCAGCAGCTCTTTAGCGGGGGGCAACACCGGGGAGCTGTTTTTT. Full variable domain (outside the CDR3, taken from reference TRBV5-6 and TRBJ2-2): DAGVTQSPTHLIKTRGQQVTLRCSPKSGHDTVSWYQQALGQGPQFIFQYYEEEERQRGNFPDRFSGHQFPNYSSELNVNALLLGDSALYLCASSSLAGGNTGELFFGEGSRLTVL.

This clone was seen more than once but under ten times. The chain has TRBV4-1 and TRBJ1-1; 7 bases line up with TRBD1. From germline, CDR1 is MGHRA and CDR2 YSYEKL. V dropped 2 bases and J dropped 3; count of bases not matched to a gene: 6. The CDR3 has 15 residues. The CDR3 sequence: CASSQQGGRDTEAFF. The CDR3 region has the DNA TGCGCCAGCAGCCAACAAGGGGGCAGAGACACTGAAGCTTTCTTT.

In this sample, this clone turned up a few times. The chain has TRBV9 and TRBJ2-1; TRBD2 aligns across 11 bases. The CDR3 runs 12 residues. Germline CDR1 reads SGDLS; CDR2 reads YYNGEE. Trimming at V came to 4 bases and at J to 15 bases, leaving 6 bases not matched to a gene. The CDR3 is CASSPRTSGLFF. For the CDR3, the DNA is TGTGCCAGCAGCCCACGGACTAGCGGGTTGTTCTTC.

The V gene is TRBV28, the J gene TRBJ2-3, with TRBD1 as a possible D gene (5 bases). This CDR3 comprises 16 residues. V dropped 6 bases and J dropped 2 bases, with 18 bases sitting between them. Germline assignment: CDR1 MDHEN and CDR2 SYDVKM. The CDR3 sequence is CASREAGIGVTDTQYF. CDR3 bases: TGTGCCAGCAGAGAAGCAGGGATTGGGGTCACAGATACGCAGTATTTT.

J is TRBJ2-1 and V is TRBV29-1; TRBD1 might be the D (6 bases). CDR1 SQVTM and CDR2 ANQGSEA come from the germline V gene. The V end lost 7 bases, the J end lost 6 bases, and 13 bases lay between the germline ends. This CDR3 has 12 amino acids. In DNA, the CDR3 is TGCAGCGGGGATACAGGGAGCAATGAGCAGTTCTTC. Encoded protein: CSGDTGSNEQFF.

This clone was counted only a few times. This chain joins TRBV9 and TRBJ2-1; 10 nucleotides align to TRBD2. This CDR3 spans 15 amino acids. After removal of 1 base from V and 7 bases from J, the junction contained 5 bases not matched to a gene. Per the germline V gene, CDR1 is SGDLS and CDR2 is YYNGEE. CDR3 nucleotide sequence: TGTGCCAGCAGCGTAAGCGGGGGGGCAGTGAATGAGCAGTTCTTC. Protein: CASSVSGGAVNEQFF.

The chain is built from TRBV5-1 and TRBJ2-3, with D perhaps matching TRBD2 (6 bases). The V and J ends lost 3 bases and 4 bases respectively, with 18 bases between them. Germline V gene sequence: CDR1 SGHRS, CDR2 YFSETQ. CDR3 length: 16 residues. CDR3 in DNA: TGCGCCAGCAGCTCAACCACGCGGAGGGGATCAGATACGCAGTATTTT. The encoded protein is CASSSTTRRGSDTQYF.

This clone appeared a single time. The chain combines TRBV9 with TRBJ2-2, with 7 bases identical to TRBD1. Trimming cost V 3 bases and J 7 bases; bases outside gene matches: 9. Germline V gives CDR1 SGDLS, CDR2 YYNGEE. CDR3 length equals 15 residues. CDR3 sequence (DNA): TGTGCCAGCAGCGCCTACGACAGGGCCAACGGGGAGCTGTTTTTT. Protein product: CASSAYDRANGELFF.

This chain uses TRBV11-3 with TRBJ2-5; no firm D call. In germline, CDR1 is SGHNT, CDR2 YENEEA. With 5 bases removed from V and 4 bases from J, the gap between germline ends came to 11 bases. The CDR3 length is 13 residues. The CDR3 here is CASSPRLGETQYF. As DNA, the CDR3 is TGTGCCAGCAGCCCCCGACTGGGAGAGACCCAGTACTTC.

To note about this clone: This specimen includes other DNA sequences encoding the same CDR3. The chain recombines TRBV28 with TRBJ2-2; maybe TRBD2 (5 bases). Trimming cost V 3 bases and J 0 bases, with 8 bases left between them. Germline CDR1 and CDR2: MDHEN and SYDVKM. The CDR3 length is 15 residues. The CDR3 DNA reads TGTGCCAGCAGTTTCGCCGGGGCGAACACCGGGGAGCTGTTTTTT. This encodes CASSFAGANTGELFF.

The CDR3 is CASSLSSGTSVYNEQFF. The CDR3 bases are TGTGCCAGCAGTTTATCTTCCGGGACTAGCGTTTACAATGAGCAGTTCTTC. The chain uses TRBV11-2 and TRBJ2-1; 10 bases map to TRBD2. J was trimmed by 4 bases and V by 6 bases; bases with no gene match: 12. Germline values: CDR1 SGHAT, CDR2 FQNNGV. The CDR3 sequence is 17 residues long.

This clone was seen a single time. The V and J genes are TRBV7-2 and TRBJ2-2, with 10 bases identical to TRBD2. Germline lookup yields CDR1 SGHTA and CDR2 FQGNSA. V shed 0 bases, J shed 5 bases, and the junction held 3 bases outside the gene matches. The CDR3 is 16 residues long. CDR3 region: CASSLALAGTTGELFF. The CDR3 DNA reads TGTGCCAGCAGCTTAGCACTAGCGGGAACTACCGGGGAGCTGTTTTTT.

The CDR3 bases are TGTGCCAGCAGTCCCCCTGGGGGGGTACAAGAGACCCAGTACTTC. It encodes CASSPPGGVQETQYF. This chain joins TRBV28 and TRBJ2-5; 7 bases match TRBD2. Trimming removed 5 bases from V and 2 bases from J; junction bases left unmatched: 8. Germline-derived CDR1 and CDR2 are MDHEN and SYDVKM. The CDR3 totals 15 residues.

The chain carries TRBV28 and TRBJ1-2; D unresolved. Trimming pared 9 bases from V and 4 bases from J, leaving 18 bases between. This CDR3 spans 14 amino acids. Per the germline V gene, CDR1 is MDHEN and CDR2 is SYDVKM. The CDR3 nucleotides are TGTGCCAGTATCGACCCGCAGGCGAGCTATGGCTACACCTTC. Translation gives CASIDPQASYGYTF.

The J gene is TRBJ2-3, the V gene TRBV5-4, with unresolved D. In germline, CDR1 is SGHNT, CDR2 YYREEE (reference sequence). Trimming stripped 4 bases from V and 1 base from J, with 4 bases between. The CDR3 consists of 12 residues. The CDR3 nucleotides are TGTGCCAGCAGCCGAGGCACAGATACGCAGTATTTT. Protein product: CASSRGTDTQYF.